These 27 T cell receptor beta chains were all obtained from the same sample, sequenced in a study of identical twins. A single record per CDR3 protein comes from TCRdb applying MiXCR to the 5' RACE reads. The data contain 690,000 or so distinct CDR3 sequences, about 9.4% of them singletons. This sample also appeared in a second study, on yellow fever vaccine responses in identical twins.

The sequenced sample consisted of PBMCs. All receptors come from a woman aged 18-29 years in good health.

This chain joins TRBV20-1 and TRBJ2-1; 11 nucleotides line up with TRBD1. The CDR3 runs to 15 residues. CDR1 is DFQATT and CDR2 is SNEGSKA in the germline V gene (reference sequence). With V trimmed by 0 bases and J by 6 bases, 4 bases remained unmatched. The CDR3 protein is CSARDLGTGGNEQFF. The CDR3 DNA is TGCAGTGCTAGAGATCTCGGGACAGGGGGCAATGAGCAGTTCTTC.

The table lists this clonotype with a few counts. This chain connects TRBV4-3 to TRBJ1-5; D is unresolved. The CDR3 is 15 residues long. Trimming took 4 bases from V and 7 from J, leaving 17 bases between them. Germline V gives CDR1 LGHNA, CDR2 YSLEER. The CDR3 sequence is CASSPTSGLEQPQHF. The CDR3 nucleotides are TGCGCCAGCAGCCCAACAAGCGGGCTAGAACAGCCCCAGCATTTT.

This clonotype has a handful of counts. DNA of the CDR3: TGCGCCAGCAGTTTCTTTGGGTTGGAGGAAAAACTGTTTTTT. Translated: CASSFFGLEEKLFF. The chain combines TRBV5-1 with TRBJ1-4; D gene unclear. CDR1 is SGHRS, CDR2 YFSETQ, per germline. V was trimmed by 5 bases and J by 8 bases, leaving 16 bases between them. This CDR3 region has 14 residues.

This clonotype turned up a few times. Here the CDR3 DNA reads TGTGCCAGCAGTTTTATAATGAACACTGAAGCTTTCTTT. Encoded protein: CASSFIMNTEAFF. The chain recombines TRBV27 with TRBJ1-1, with D uncertain. CDR1 and CDR2 (germline): MNHEY, SMNVEV (reference sequence). Between the trimmed V and J ends, which lost 3 bases and 0 bases, there was a span of 5 bases. This CDR3 has 13 amino acids.

Ten or more counts support this clonotype. The chain has TRBV5-1 and TRBJ2-3; D assignment may be TRBD1 or TRBD2 (5 bases each). The CDR3 runs to 13 residues. The V end lost 6 bases, the J end lost 1 base, and 9 bases lay between the germline ends. The germline V gene encodes CDR1 SGHRS and CDR2 YFSETQ. The CDR3 region is CASMVGGTDTQYF. DNA for the CDR3: TGCGCCAGCATGGTGGGGGGCACAGATACGCAGTATTTT.

This chain uses TRBV11-2 with TRBJ2-1; 12 bases are a match to TRBD1. CDR1 is SGHAT and CDR2 is FQNNGV in the germline V gene. After removal of 3 bases from V and 6 bases from J, the junction contained 3 bases not matched to a gene. The CDR3 runs 15 residues. The CDR3, as DNA: TGTGCCAGCAGCTTCGGGGACAGGGGGCGCAATGAGCAGTTCTTC. As protein: CASSFGDRGRNEQFF.

This clonotype was seen more than once but under ten times. CDR3 amino acids: CASSPLARGYEQYF. CDR3 in DNA: TGTGCCAGCAGCCCCTTAGCTCGGGGCTACGAGCAGTACTTC. The V and J genes are TRBV3-1 and TRBJ2-7; tentative D call: TRBD2 (5 bases). Germline values: CDR1 LGHDT, CDR2 YNNKEL (reference sequence). The CDR3 covers 14 residues. Trimming took off 4 bases at V and 3 bases at J, with 13 bases between the two ends.

The CDR3 bases are TGTGCCAGCAGCGCGTGGGGCGGTCAGCCCCAGCATTTT. Translation: CASSAWGGQPQHF. The chain has TRBV5-5 and TRBJ1-5, with D possibly matching TRBD1 (5 bases). This CDR3 is built from 13 residues. The germline gives CDR1 SGHKS, CDR2 YYEKEE (reference sequence). V shed 4 bases and J shed 6 bases, with 11 bases lying between them.

This clonotype was detected many times. The chain is built from TRBV12-3 or TRBV12-4 and TRBJ2-4; D unresolved. V gave up 6 bases and J gave up 1 base, with 7 bases separating them. The CDR3 sequence is 13 residues long. This chain's CDR3 is CASSRTAKNIQYF. In nucleotides, the CDR3 is TGTGCCAGCAGCCGGACGGCCAAAAACATTCAGTACTTC.

This clonotype has ten or more counts. V gene TRBV4-1 combines with J gene TRBJ2-1; the match to TRBD1 covers 7 bases. Germline-derived CDR1 and CDR2 are MGHRA and YSYEKL. The J segment lost 2 bases and the V segment lost 3 bases, leaving 19 bases of the junction unmatched. This CDR3 has 20 amino acids. The CDR3 sequence is CASSQKFETGRRITYNEQFF. The CDR3 DNA follows: TGCGCCAGCAGCCAGAAATTCGAGACAGGGCGCCGAATTACCTACAATGAGCAGTTCTTC.

In its sample, this clonotype was seen a few times. DNA of the CDR3: TGTGCCATCAGTGAGTTCCAGGGTGGCTACGAGCAGTACTTC. It translates to CAISEFQGGYEQYF. This chain links TRBV10-3 with TRBJ2-7; a weak D match, TRBD1 (5 bases). With 1 base removed from V and 3 bases from J, the gap between germline ends came to 10 bases. The CDR3 consists of 14 residues. CDR1 is ENHRY and CDR2 is SYGVKD in the germline V gene.

The V call is TRBV5-1, the J call TRBJ2-2; D remains ambiguous. V was pared by 3 bases and J by 1 base, with 10 bases between. This CDR3 is 15 amino acids long. Germline V gives CDR1 SGHRS, CDR2 YFSETQ. The CDR3 protein is CASSSQTWNTGELFF. The CDR3 nucleotides are TGCGCCAGCAGCTCGCAGACATGGAACACCGGGGAGCTGTTTTTT.

This clonotype was counted at least ten times. V and J are TRBV27 and TRBJ2-1, with D perhaps matching TRBD1 or TRBD2 (5 bases each). This CDR3 region has 14 residues. CDR1 and CDR2 (germline): MNHEY, SMNVEV (reference sequence). The V gene lost 3 bases and the J gene lost 4 bases, with 10 bases spanning the gap. The CDR3 loop reads CASSFGGPYNEQFF. The DNA of the CDR3 is TGTGCCAGCAGTTTTGGGGGACCTTACAATGAGCAGTTCTTC.

V usage is TRBV6-1 and J usage is TRBJ2-6; possibly TRBD2 for D (6 bases). Trimming cost V 8 bases and J 0 bases, with 14 bases left between them. Germline CDR1 reads MNHNS; CDR2 reads SASEGT. This CDR3 is 16 amino acids long. The CDR3 region is CASGPGLSSGANVLTF. The CDR3 nucleotides are TGTGCCAGCGGGCCGGGACTGAGCTCTGGGGCCAACGTCCTGACTTTC.

A word on this clonotype: At one end the junction does not follow the germline gene, possibly because of a read error. The chain combines TRBV15 with TRBJ2-6; D unclear. This CDR3 has 16 residues. Looked up from germline, CDR1 is LNHNV and CDR2 is YYDKDF (reference sequence). The CDR3 DNA sequence: TGTGCCACCAGCAGAACCGTAGACTCTAGGGCCAACGTCCTGACTTTC. The encoded protein is CATSRTVDSRANVLTF.

This clonotype was found a few times. V and J are TRBV5-1 and TRBJ1-1, with D unresolved. CDR1 is SGHRS and CDR2 is YFSETQ in the germline V gene. CDR3 length: 13 amino acids. V was cut by 7 bases and J by 1 base, with 11 bases left in between. In DNA form, the CDR3 reads TGCGCCAGCTACGGGGAAGGGAACACTGAAGCTTTCTTT. Residues: CASYGEGNTEAFF.

V is TRBV29-1 and J is TRBJ2-7; D unclear. Per germline, CDR1 SQVTM and CDR2 ANQGSEA. This CDR3 has 16 residues. The germline V and J ends were trimmed by 1 base and 1 base, with 17 bases remaining between them. This chain's CDR3 is CSVEVRGKQVSYEQYF. The CDR3 DNA reads as TGCAGCGTTGAAGTCCGTGGCAAGCAGGTGTCCTACGAGCAGTACTTC.

This clonotype was picked up many times. V usage is TRBV20-1 and J usage is TRBJ2-4; 8 nucleotides align to TRBD2. Per the germline V gene, CDR1 is DFQATT and CDR2 is SNEGSKA (reference sequence). V lost 1 base and J lost 3; bases outside the gene matches: 2. CDR3 length: 14 amino acids. The CDR3 reads CSARVAGGKNIQYF. CDR3 nucleotides: TGCAGTGCTAGAGTTGCGGGAGGCAAAAACATTCAGTACTTC.

This clonotype was picked up a small number of times. The rearrangement links TRBV3-1 to TRBJ2-3; tentative D call: TRBD2 (6 bases). The CDR3 contains 16 residues. The V end was cut by 5 bases, the J end by 0 bases, with 15 bases between. Looked up from germline, CDR1 is LGHDT and CDR2 is YNNKEL (reference sequence). The CDR3 nucleotides are TGTGCCAGCAGCACCCTAGCTGGGGGGAGCACAGATACGCAGTATTTT. Its translation is CASSTLAGGSTDTQYF.

This rearrangement joins TRBV24-1 to TRBJ2-7, with no clear D. This CDR3 region has 14 residues. The germline CDR1 and CDR2 sequences are KGHDR and SFDVKD. Trimming stripped 3 bases from V and 6 bases from J, with 14 bases between. The CDR3, as DNA: TGTGCCACCAGTGATCGTCGTCCGGGCTCCGAGCAGTACTTC. This codes for CATSDRRPGSEQYF.

The genes are TRBV24-1 and TRBJ2-3; 7 bases are a match to TRBD1. The CDR3 extends over 15 amino acids. The junction had 6 bases not matched to a gene; V was cut back by 5 bases and J by 2 bases. Germline loops: CDR1 KGHDR, CDR2 SFDVKD. CDR3: CATSARDRSTDTQYF. For the CDR3, the DNA is TGTGCCACCAGTGCCCGGGACAGATCCACAGATACGCAGTATTTT.

This clonotype was counted at least ten times. The chain joins TRBV4-3 to TRBJ2-1; D perhaps matches TRBD2 (6 bases). Germline assignment: CDR1 LGHNA and CDR2 YSLEER. Trimming cost V 0 bases and J 8 bases, with 14 bases left between them. The CDR3 is made up of 15 amino acids. In DNA form, the CDR3 reads TGCGCCAGCAGCCAAGATCTCGGGACTTCCCATGAGCAGTTCTTC. It is translated as CASSQDLGTSHEQFF.

The rearrangement uses TRBV9 and TRBJ2-7, with D possibly TRBD2 on 5 matching bases. Between the trimmed V and J ends, which lost 2 bases and 4 bases, there was a span of 10 bases. The CDR3 is 13 amino acids. CDR1 and CDR2 from the germline V gene are SGDLS and YYNGEE. The CDR3 sequence: CASSVGVLYEQYF. The CDR3 nucleotides are TGTGCCAGCAGCGTCGGGGTATTGTACGAGCAGTACTTC.

The chain carries TRBV20-1 and TRBJ1-5, with 7 positions matching TRBD1. J was trimmed by 11 bases and V by 6 bases; bases with no gene match: 19. The CDR3 is made up of 15 amino acids. Per the germline V gene, CDR1 is DFQATT and CDR2 is SNEGSKA (reference sequence). Here the CDR3 DNA reads TGCAGTGCCGTCAACTTCAGACAGGGTCCCTTGGCCCAGCATTTT. This sequence encodes CSAVNFRQGPLAQHF.

This clonotype was found a few times. The chain carries TRBV20-1 and TRBJ2-3; 7 nucleotides match TRBD2. Germline assignment: CDR1 DFQATT and CDR2 SNEGSKA (reference sequence). The CDR3 has 14 residues. V lost 4 bases and J lost 2; bases outside the gene matches: 6. CDR3 sequence: CSAIAAGTTDTQYF. The CDR3 DNA follows: TGCAGTGCTATAGCAGCGGGGACCACAGATACGCAGTATTTT.

The CDR3 loop is CASSEGVIDTTGELFF. The CDR3 DNA reads TGTGCCAGCAGTGAAGGCGTCATCGATACCACCGGGGAGCTGTTTTTT. The chain carries TRBV6-4 and TRBJ2-2; D ambiguous. Trimming removed 3 bases from V and 4 bases from J, with 15 bases in between. CDR3 length equals 16 residues. The germline gives CDR1 MRHNA, CDR2 SNTAGT.

As DNA, the CDR3 is TGTGCCACCAGCAGAGAACAGGGCGCGGCGACCCAGTACTTC. This sequence encodes CATSREQGAATQYF. The chain employs TRBV15 and TRBJ2-5; D is perhaps TRBD1 (6 bases). The CDR3 covers 14 residues. Trimming shortened V by 0 bases and J by 7 bases, and 12 bases separated the two germline ends. Germline loops: CDR1 LNHNV, CDR2 YYDKDF (reference sequence).